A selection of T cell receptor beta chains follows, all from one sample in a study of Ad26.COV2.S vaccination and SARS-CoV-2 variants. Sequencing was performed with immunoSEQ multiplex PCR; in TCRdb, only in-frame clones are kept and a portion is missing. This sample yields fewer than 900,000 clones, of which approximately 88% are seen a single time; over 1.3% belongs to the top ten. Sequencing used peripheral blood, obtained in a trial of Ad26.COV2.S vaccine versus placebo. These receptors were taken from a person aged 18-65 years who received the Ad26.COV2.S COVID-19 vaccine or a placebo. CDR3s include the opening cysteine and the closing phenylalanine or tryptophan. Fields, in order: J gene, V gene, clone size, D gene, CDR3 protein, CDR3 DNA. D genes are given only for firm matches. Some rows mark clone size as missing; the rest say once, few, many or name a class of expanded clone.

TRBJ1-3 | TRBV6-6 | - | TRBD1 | CASSLGGMNTIYF | TGTGCCAGCAGTCTAGGGGGCATGAACACCATATATTTT
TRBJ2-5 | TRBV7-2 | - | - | CASSLVVGGETQYF | TGTGCCAGCAGCTTAGTTGTGGGGGGAGAGACCCAGTACTTC
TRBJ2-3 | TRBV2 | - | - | CAISSGTDTQYF | TGTGCCATATCGAGTGGCACAGATACGCAGTATTTT
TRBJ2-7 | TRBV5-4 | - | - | CASSSGEFPYEQYF | TGTGCCAGCAGCTCGGGCGAGTTCCCCTACGAGCAGTACTTC
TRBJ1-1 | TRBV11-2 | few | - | CASSLEWRQRNTEAFF | TGTGCCAGCAGCTTAGAATGGCGACAGAGGAACACTGAAGCTTTCTTT
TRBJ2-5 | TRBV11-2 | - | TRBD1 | CASSFTGQDRETQYF | TGTGCCAGCAGCTTCACGGGACAGGACCGAGAGACCCAGTACTTC
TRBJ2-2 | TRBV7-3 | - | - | CASSPDWTGELFF | TGTGCCAGCAGTCCAGACTGGACCGGGGAGCTGTTTTTT
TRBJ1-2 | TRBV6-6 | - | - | CASSYVQAANYGYTF | TGTGCCAGCAGTTACGTCCAGGCAGCTAACTATGGCTACACCTTC
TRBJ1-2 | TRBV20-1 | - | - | CSANHLNGYTF | TGCAGTGCTAATCACCTGAATGGCTACACCTTC
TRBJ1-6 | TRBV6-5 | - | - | CASSYRNSPLHF | TGTGCCAGCAGTTACAGGAATTCACCCCTCCACTTT
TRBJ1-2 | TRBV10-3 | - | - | CAISGTGSGGYTF | TGTGCCATCAGTGGAACAGGTAGCGGGGGCTACACCTTC
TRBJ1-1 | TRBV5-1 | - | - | CASSLGPEGPENTEAFF | TGCGCCAGCAGCTTGGGGCCGGAGGGGCCCGAAAACACTGAAGCTTTCTTT
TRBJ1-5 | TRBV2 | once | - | CASSDRDSNQPQHF | TGTGCCAGCAGTGACCGAGATAGCAATCAGCCCCAGCATTTT
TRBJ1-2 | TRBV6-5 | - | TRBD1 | CASSYSNRGDYGYTF | TGTGCCAGCAGTTATTCCAACAGGGGAGACTATGGCTACACCTTC
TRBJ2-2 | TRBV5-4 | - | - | CASRPQGNTGELFF | TGTGCCAGCAGGCCGCAGGGAAACACCGGGGAGCTGTTTTTT
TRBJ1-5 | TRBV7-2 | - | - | CASSLKGNQPQHF | TGTGCCAGCAGCCTAAAGGGCAATCAGCCCCAGCATTTT
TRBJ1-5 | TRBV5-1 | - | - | CASIRPGRRPQHF | TGCGCCAGCATAAGGCCAGGCCGTCGGCCCCAGCATTTT
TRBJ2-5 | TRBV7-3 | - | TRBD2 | CASSPGGMSQETQYF | TGTGCCAGCAGCCCCGGGGGGATGAGTCAAGAGACCCAGTACTTC
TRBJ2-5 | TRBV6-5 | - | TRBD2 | CASSPGTSGQETQYF | TGTGCCAGCAGCCCCGGGACTAGCGGACAAGAGACCCAGTACTTC
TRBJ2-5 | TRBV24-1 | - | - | CATSDGFRETQYF | TGTGCCACCAGTGATGGGTTTCGGGAGACCCAGTACTTC
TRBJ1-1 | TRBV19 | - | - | CASSIDGSSNTEAFF | TGTGCCAGTAGTATTGACGGGAGCTCCAACACTGAAGCTTTCTTT
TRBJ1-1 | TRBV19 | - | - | CASSYRWGEAFF | TGTGCCAGTAGTTATCGGTGGGGTGAAGCTTTCTTT
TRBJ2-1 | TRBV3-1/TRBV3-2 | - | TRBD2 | CASRSGGNEQFF | TGTGCCAGCAGGTCGGGGGGCAATGAGCAGTTCTTC
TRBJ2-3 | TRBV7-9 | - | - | CASSLSGFGADTQYF | TGTGCCAGCAGCTTAAGCGGGTTTGGGGCAGATACGCAGTATTTT
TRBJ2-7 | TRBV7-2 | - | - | CASSPRTSYEQYF | TGTGCCAGCAGCCCCCGGACCTCCTACGAGCAGTACTTC
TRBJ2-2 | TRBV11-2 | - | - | CASSLSTGELFF | TGTGCCAGCAGCTTAAGCACCGGGGAGCTGTTTTTT
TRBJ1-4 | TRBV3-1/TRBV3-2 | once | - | CASSQDWGGTENEKLFF | TGTGCCAGCAGCCAAGATTGGGGGGGGACCGAAAATGAAAAACTGTTTTTT
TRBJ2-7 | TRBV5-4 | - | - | CASSFFSGSYEQYF | TGTGCCAGCAGCTTCTTTTCGGGCTCCTACGAGCAGTACTTC
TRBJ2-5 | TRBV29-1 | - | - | CSVESRIQETQYF | TGCAGCGTTGAAAGCCGGATACAAGAGACCCAGTACTTC
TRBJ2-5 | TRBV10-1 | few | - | CASSERVGQETQYF | TGCGCCAGCAGTGAGAGGGTGGGCCAAGAGACCCAGTACTTC
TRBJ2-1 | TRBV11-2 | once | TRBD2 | CASSLIGGSLYEQFF | TGTGCCAGCAGCTTAATTGGCGGGAGTCTCTATGAGCAGTTCTTC
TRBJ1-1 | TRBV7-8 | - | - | CASSPGGEAFF | TGTGCCAGCAGCCCCGGGGGAGAAGCTTTCTTT
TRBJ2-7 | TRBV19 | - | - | CASSVGTLGAYEQYF | TGTGCCAGTAGTGTTGGGACTCTAGGGGCCTACGAGCAGTACTTC
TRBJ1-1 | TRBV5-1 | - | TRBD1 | CASSLGRDRGHWDEAFF | TGCGCCAGCAGCTTGGGCCGGGACAGGGGGCATTGGGATGAAGCTTTCTTT
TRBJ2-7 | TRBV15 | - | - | CATRGGGNDYEQYF | TGTGCCACCAGGGGAGGGGGTAATGACTACGAGCAGTACTTC
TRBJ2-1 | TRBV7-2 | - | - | CASSLSLQKLHPEQFF | TGTGCCAGCAGCTTATCCTTGCAGAAACTACACCCCGAGCAGTTCTTC
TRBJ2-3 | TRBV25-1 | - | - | CASSLADTQYF | TGTGCCAGCAGTCTCGCAGATACGCAGTATTTT
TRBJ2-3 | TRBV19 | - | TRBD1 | CASSHRGDTQYF | TGTGCCAGTAGTCACAGGGGTGATACGCAGTATTTT
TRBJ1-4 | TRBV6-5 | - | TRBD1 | CASSYWGQENEKLFF | TGTGCCAGCAGTTATTGGGGACAGGAGAATGAAAAACTGTTTTTT
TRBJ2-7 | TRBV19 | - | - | CASRSGTTYEQYF | TGTGCCAGTAGGAGCGGGACAACCTACGAGCAGTACTTC
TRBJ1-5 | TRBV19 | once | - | CATNNGVNQPQHF | TGTGCCACCAACAATGGGGTCAATCAGCCCCAGCATTTT
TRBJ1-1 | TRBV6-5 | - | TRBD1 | CASSFDRGRTEAFF | TGTGCCAGCAGTTTCGACAGGGGTAGGACTGAAGCTTTCTTT
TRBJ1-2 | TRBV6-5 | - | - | CASSYWSSGYGYTF | TGTGCCAGCAGTTACTGGTCCTCTGGGTATGGCTACACCTTC
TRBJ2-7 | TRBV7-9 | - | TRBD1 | CASNERTGSYEQYF | TGTGCCAGCAACGAGAGGACAGGTTCCTACGAGCAGTACTTC
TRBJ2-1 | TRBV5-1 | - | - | CASSFLTRNYNEQFF | TGCGCCAGCAGCTTCTTGACTAGAAACTACAATGAGCAGTTCTTC
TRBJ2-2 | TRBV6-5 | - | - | CASKRTSTGELFF | TGTGCCAGCAAGAGGACCAGCACCGGGGAGCTGTTTTTT
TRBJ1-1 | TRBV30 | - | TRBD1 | CAWEQGGTTEAFF | TGTGCCTGGGAACAGGGGGGAACGACTGAAGCTTTCTTT
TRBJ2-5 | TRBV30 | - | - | CALRTSKETQYF | TGTGCTCTCCGGACCTCCAAAGAGACCCAGTACTTC
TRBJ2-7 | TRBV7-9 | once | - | CASSLMAGSYEQYF | TGTGCCAGCAGCTTAATGGCCGGCTCCTACGAGCAGTACTTC
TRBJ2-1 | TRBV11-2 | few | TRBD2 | CASSLGLAGAYNEQFF | TGTGCCAGCAGCTTAGGCCTAGCGGGAGCCTACAATGAGCAGTTCTTC
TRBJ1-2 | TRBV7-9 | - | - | CASSLNRGKGLTDGYTF | TGTGCCAGCAGCTTAAACCGGGGAAAGGGACTTACCGATGGCTACACCTTC
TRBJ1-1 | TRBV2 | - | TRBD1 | CASGPGGKAFF | TGTGCCAGTGGGCCAGGGGGGAAAGCTTTCTTT
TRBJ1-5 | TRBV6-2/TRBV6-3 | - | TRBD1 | CASSYPRTGSRQPQHF | TGTGCCAGCAGTTACCCGAGGACAGGGAGTAGGCAGCCCCAGCATTTT
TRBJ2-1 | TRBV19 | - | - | CASSIEESTYEQFF | TGTGCCAGTAGTATAGAGGAGAGCACATATGAGCAGTTCTTC
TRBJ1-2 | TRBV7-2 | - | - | CASSPNAGADYGYTF | TGTGCCAGCAGCCCCAATGCGGGGGCAGACTATGGCTACACCTTC
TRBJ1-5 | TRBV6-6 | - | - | CASFTGQGQPQHF | TGTGCCAGCTTTACGGGGCAGGGACAGCCCCAGCATTTT
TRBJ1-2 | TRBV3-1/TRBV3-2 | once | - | CASSPLAGATYGYTF | TGTGCCAGCAGCCCGCTTGCAGGGGCGACTTATGGCTACACCTTC
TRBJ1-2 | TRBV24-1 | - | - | CATSDFSGYGYTF | TGTGCCACCAGTGATTTTTCGGGGTATGGCTACACCTTC